This T cell receptor (beta chain) was sequenced in a study of tumor-infiltrating lymphocytes in primary liver carcinoma. Study information: Tumor staging was T1-T3 N0M0; sizes spanned about 4 to 10 cm across. Study-wide findings and caveats: Tumor region pairs showed greater overlap than either tumor-adjacent or tumor-blood pairs did.

This clonotype was found once. Its cognate antigen is unknown. Each 20-30 mg portion of unsorted bulk tissue served as the source for co-extraction of RNA and DNA. Starting material of 500 ng total RNA yielded TCR beta cDNA via a constant-region primer. Investigators got TCR beta libraries out of three nested multiplex PCR rounds, done with slightly modified ARM-PCR. Use of TRBV1-TRBV30 forward primers with a C-beta reverse primer characterized the first two PCR rounds, which lasted nine to eleven cycles each. TCRdb re-analysed the multiplex PCR reads in MiXCR, keeping a single row per CDR3 protein. The sample has about 110,000 distinct CDR3 sequences, approximately 80% seen once. This CDR3 has 17 amino acids. V lost 4 bases and J lost 4, with 21 bases in between. From germline, CDR1 is ENHRY and CDR2 SYGVKD.

V gene TRBV10-3 combines with J gene TRBJ2-3, with a weak D call TRBD1 (6 bases). The receptor was isolated from a man in his forties with primary liver carcinoma and hepatitis B virus infection. Sequenced input: liver tumor tissue from sampling region 3. The subset is: tumor region T3, left-lateral pole. The chain's CDR3 is CAISGGLVGVWADTQYF. The CDR3 DNA follows: TGTGCCATCAGTGGGGGGCTGGTGGGAGTTTGGGCAGATACGCAGTATTTT.